This T cell receptor beta chain came from a study of T cell responses to AZD1222 COVID-19 vaccine. Details on this clone: The antigen is undetermined.

Overall study findings and caveats: The study sampled repertoires only after the peak T cell response. Only six people who got AZD1222 tested seropositive at baseline. Clonal diversity was possibly underestimated; the donors were predominantly white British and more often female.

The protocol was immunoSEQ multiplex PCR, while the TCRdb copy is restricted to in-frame clones and leaves out a portion. There are 130,000 or so clones in the sample; less than 90% occur only once, and 25% to 30% lies in the top ten. V lost 3 bases and J 4 bases, leaving 7 bases between the germline ends. This CDR3 has 13 residues. The rearrangement joins TRBV12-3 or TRBV12-4 to TRBJ1-5, with D hard to call. Sequenced material: peripheral blood, taken on day 0 of AZD1222 vaccination. The TCR was taken from an adult in good health. The CDR3 spells CASSFTANQPQHF. Here the CDR3 DNA reads TGTGCCAGCAGTTTTACAGCTAATCAGCCCCAGCATTTT.